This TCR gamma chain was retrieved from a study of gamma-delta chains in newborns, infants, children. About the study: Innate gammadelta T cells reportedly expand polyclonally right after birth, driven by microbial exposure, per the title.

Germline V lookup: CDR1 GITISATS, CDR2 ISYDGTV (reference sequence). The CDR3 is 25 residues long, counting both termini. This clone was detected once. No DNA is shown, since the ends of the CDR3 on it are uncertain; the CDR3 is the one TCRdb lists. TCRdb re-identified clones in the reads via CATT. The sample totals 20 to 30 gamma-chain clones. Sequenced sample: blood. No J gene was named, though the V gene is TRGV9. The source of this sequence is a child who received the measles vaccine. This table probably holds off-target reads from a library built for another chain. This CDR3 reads CACDVLGDSSWDTRQMFFGTGIKLF.